The next 18 T cell receptor beta chains were all read from a single sample in a study of human T cells and chemical hapten exposure. TCRdb processed the RACE reads anew with MiXCR; each CDR3 protein has one entry. The sample gives under 65,000 distinct CDR3 sequences, roughly 9.9% of which show up once; more than 13% is in the top ten. Time point here: pre-sensitization, week 0. Treatment denoted: therapeutic diphenylcyclopropenone sensitization with weekly scalp DPC. The specimen was whole blood, collected in connection with sensitization to the hapten diphenylcyclopropenone (DPC). These receptors originate from a woman in her forties with alopecia areata. Some clones in this sample may be carry-over from other donors' samples.

There are a few counts of this clonotype. The chain joins TRBV6-5 to TRBJ2-2; a weak D match, TRBD1 (5 bases). CDR3 size: 16 residues. Germline CDR1 and CDR2: MNHEY and SVGAGI. Trimming left V 4 bases short and J 0 bases short, with 12 bases between. The CDR3 loop reads CASSWLDSSNTGELFF. The DNA for the CDR3 is TGTGCCAGCAGTTGGTTAGACAGCTCGAACACCGGGGAGCTGTTTTTT.

This clonotype was picked up a small number of times. The genes are TRBV7-9 and TRBJ1-1, with 7 nucleotides matching TRBD1. Unmatched junction bases numbered 2, after V lost 3 bases and J lost 4 bases. Germline-derived CDR1 and CDR2 are SEHNR and FQNEAQ (reference sequence). This CDR3 is 13 amino acids long. In DNA, the CDR3 is TGTGCCAGCAGCTTCGAGGGGGCCACTGAAGCTTTCTTT. It is translated as CASSFEGATEAFF.

This clonotype was counted at least ten times. The gene calls are TRBV7-6 and TRBJ2-2; TRBD1 might be the D (6 bases). The CDR3 is 16 residues long. Per the germline V gene, CDR1 is SGHVS and CDR2 is FNYEAQ. V was clipped by 5 bases and J by 4 bases, with 17 bases between them. The CDR3 DNA reads as TGTGCCAGCAGCCAGAGAACAGGGACGGCCACCGGGGAGCTGTTTTTT. The encoded protein is CASSQRTGTATGELFF.

This clonotype was counted at least ten times. This chain uses TRBV11-2 with TRBJ2-3; D gene unclear. This CDR3 region has 17 residues. In germline, CDR1 is SGHAT, CDR2 FQNNGV. Trimming removed 2 bases from V and 2 bases from J, with 17 bases in between. The CDR3 loop is CASSLSDGPYLTDTQYF. In nucleotides, the CDR3 is TGTGCCAGCAGCTTATCGGACGGGCCGTACCTCACAGATACGCAGTATTTT.

This clonotype was seen repeatedly, ten times or more. The chain recombines TRBV7-6 with TRBJ2-3; 13 positions agree with TRBD2. Germline CDR1 is SGHVS and CDR2 is FNYEAQ. V shed 5 bases and J 6 bases; nucleotides not matched to a gene: 8. The CDR3 contains 16 residues. CDR3 DNA sequence: TGTGCCAGCAGCACCTGGACTAGCGGGGGCCTCGATACGCAGTATTTT. This gives the protein CASSTWTSGGLDTQYF.

The J gene is TRBJ2-7, the V gene TRBV4-3, with D possibly being TRBD2 (7 bases). The germline V and J ends were trimmed by 1 base and 4 bases, with 14 bases remaining between them. The CDR3 contains 15 residues. CDR1 LGHNA and CDR2 YSLEER come from the germline V gene. The CDR3 reads CASSQGRGAAYEQYF. Here the CDR3 DNA reads TGCGCCAGCAGCCAAGGCCGGGGGGCAGCGTACGAGCAGTACTTC.

V is TRBV7-2 and J is TRBJ2-2; the D gene is possibly TRBD1 (5 bases). Germline V gene data show CDR1 as SGHTA and CDR2 as FQGNSA. V was shortened by 5 bases and J by 0 bases, with 13 bases between the two germline ends. This CDR3 is built from 16 residues. CDR3 in DNA: TGTGCCAGCAGCCTAAAGCAGGGCACGAACACCGGGGAGCTGTTTTTT. It codes for CASSLKQGTNTGELFF.

This clonotype was seen ten or more times. The genes are TRBV3-1 and TRBJ2-6; weak D call: TRBD1 (5 bases). Per the germline V gene, CDR1 is LGHDT and CDR2 is YNNKEL (reference sequence). Trimming cost V 0 bases and J 0 bases, with 9 bases left between them. CDR3 length equals 17 residues. DNA of the CDR3: TGTGCCAGCAGCCAAGAATGGGGCCCCTCTGGGGCCAACGTCCTGACTTTC. Protein sequence: CASSQEWGPSGANVLTF.

The rearrangement joins TRBV6-2 or TRBV6-3 to TRBJ1-5, with D unresolved. The CDR3 sequence is 16 residues long. CDR1 is MNHEY, CDR2 SVGEGT, per germline. Trimming removed 6 bases at V and 1 base at J, with 16 bases between. The CDR3 spells CASSPESWKSNQPQHF. As DNA, the CDR3 is TGTGCCAGCAGCCCCGAAAGCTGGAAGAGCAATCAGCCCCAGCATTTT.

This clonotype has a count of ten or more. The chain carries TRBV2 and TRBJ2-7; TRBD2 aligns across 8 bases. The trim removed 1 base at V and 6 bases at J, leaving 8 bases unmatched. The CDR3 extends over 15 amino acids. In germline, CDR1 is SNHLY, CDR2 FYNNEI. CDR3 loop: CASSEEGLVASEQYF. The DNA for the CDR3 is TGTGCCAGCAGTGAAGAGGGACTAGTGGCCAGCGAGCAGTACTTC.

This clonotype was picked up a small number of times. The chain has TRBV4-3 and TRBJ1-2; 12 nucleotides align to TRBD1. V lost 1 base and J lost 7; bases outside the gene matches: 10. This CDR3 region has 17 residues. The germline gives CDR1 LGHNA, CDR2 YSLEER. In nucleotides, the CDR3 is TGCGCCAGCAGCCAAGCCCTGCCGGGACAGGGGGCTACTGGCTACACCTTC. It encodes CASSQALPGQGATGYTF.

The rearrangement uses TRBV12-3 or TRBV12-4 and TRBJ1-2; the D is unclear. Trimming removed 3 bases at V and 4 bases at J, with 9 bases between. The CDR3 sequence is 13 residues long. This CDR3 reads CASSFGHSYGYTF. Written as DNA, the CDR3 is TGTGCCAGCAGTTTTGGCCACAGCTATGGCTACACCTTC.

This clonotype came up many times. The V call is TRBV7-8, the J call TRBJ1-3; D not certain. Germline V gene data show CDR1 as SGHVS and CDR2 as FQNEAQ. V was trimmed by 3 bases and J by 4 bases, leaving 7 bases between them. The CDR3 totals 13 residues. CDR3: CASSLGRGNTIYF. CDR3 DNA: TGTGCCAGCAGCTTGGGGAGGGGAAACACCATATATTTT.

A few counts support this clonotype. The V gene is TRBV7-2, the J gene TRBJ2-3, with D unclear. Germline CDR1 is SGHTA and CDR2 is FQGNSA. This CDR3 region has 15 residues. The germline V and J ends were trimmed by 2 bases and 6 bases, with 15 bases remaining between them. The CDR3 DNA is TGTGCCAGCAGCTTAACGCGGCGGTCTGATGATACGCAGTATTTT. Its protein is CASSLTRRSDDTQYF.

This clonotype came up many times. CDR3 coding DNA: TGTGCCAGCAGCGTAGACGGACAGTTGAATTCACCCCTCCACTTT. Translating it yields CASSVDGQLNSPLHF. The chain has TRBV9 and TRBJ1-6, with a weak D call TRBD1 (6 bases). CDR1 is SGDLS, CDR2 YYNGEE, per germline. V lost 0 bases and J lost 7, with 11 bases in between. The CDR3 is 15 residues long.

The chain joins TRBV29-1 to TRBJ2-1; D is ambiguous. Between the trimmed V and J ends, which lost 2 bases and 0 bases, there was a span of 11 bases. CDR1 SQVTM and CDR2 ANQGSEA come from the germline V gene. CDR3 length equals 15 residues. CDR3 region: CSVERHLSSYNEQFF. For the CDR3, the DNA is TGCAGCGTTGAACGGCACCTGAGCTCCTACAATGAGCAGTTCTTC.

This clonotype has a count of ten or more. The gene calls are TRBV29-1 and TRBJ1-4, with unresolved D. Trimming stripped 3 bases from V and 7 bases from J, with 9 bases between. Per the germline V gene, CDR1 is SQVTM and CDR2 is ANQGSEA. The CDR3 length is 12 residues. CDR3 region: CSVENTPEKLFF. The CDR3, as DNA: TGCAGCGTTGAGAATACGCCTGAAAAACTGTTTTTT.

This clonotype was picked up many times. DNA for the CDR3: TGCAGTGCTAGACCAAAAGTGGGGACCTCCTACAATGAGCAGTTCTTC. This codes for CSARPKVGTSYNEQFF. The chain has TRBV20-1 and TRBJ2-1; the D call may be TRBD1 or TRBD2 (5 bases each). Germline CDR1 and CDR2: DFQATT and SNEGSKA (reference sequence). The CDR3 runs to 16 residues. Trimming took 2 bases from V and 0 from J, leaving 14 bases between them.